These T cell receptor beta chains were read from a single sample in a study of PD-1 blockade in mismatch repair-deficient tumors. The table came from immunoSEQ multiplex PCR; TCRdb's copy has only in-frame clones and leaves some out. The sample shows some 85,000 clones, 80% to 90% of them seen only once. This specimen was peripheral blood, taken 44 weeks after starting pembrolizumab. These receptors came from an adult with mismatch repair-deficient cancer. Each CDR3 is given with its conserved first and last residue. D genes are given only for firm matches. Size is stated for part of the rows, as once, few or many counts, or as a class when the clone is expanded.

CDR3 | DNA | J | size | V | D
CASSLPSGRQGEPGKLFF | TGTGCCAGCAGCCTTCCTTCGGGCCGACAGGGGGAACCAGGAAAACTGTTTTTT | TRBJ1-4 | - | TRBV6-4 | TRBD1
CASSVDLVYEQYF | TGTGCCAGCAGCGTGGACCTCGTCTACGAGCAGTACTTC | TRBJ2-7 | - | TRBV5-6 | -
CASSLGGGPEAFF | TGTGCCAGCAGCTTGGGAGGAGGGCCTGAAGCTTTCTTT | TRBJ1-1 | - | TRBV5-6 | -
CASSPTGLGQETQYF | TGCGCCAGCAGCCCAACAGGGTTGGGCCAAGAGACCCAGTACTTC | TRBJ2-5 | once | TRBV5-1 | -
CASSPQYEQYF | TGTGCCAGCAGCCCCCAATACGAGCAGTACTTC | TRBJ2-7 | few | TRBV7-9 | -
CASSLPGLNTGELFF | TGTGCCAGCAGTCTCCCCGGACTAAACACCGGGGAGCTGTTTTTT | TRBJ2-2 | - | TRBV7-3 | -
CASSESGAWELFF | TGCGCCAGCAGTGAGTCCGGGGCATGGGAGCTGTTTTTT | TRBJ2-2 | - | TRBV10-1 | -
CASSLPGGGYTF | TGTGCCAGCAGTCTCCCAGGGGGCGGCTACACCTTC | TRBJ1-2 | - | TRBV28 | TRBD1
CASSLELETQYF | TGTGCCAGCAGCTTGGAGCTGGAGACCCAGTACTTC | TRBJ2-5 | - | TRBV5-8 | -
CASCFAGIYGYTF | TGTGCCAGCTGCTTTGCAGGGATCTATGGCTACACCTTC | TRBJ1-2 | - | TRBV28 | -
CASSFRGLADAKKNTGELFF | TGTGCCAGCAGTTTCCGGGGACTAGCGGATGCGAAAAAGAACACCGGGGAGCTGTTTTTT | TRBJ2-2 | - | TRBV27 | TRBD2
CASSSFTGTEAFF | TGTGCCAGCAGCTCCTTTACGGGGACTGAAGCTTTCTTT | TRBJ1-1 | - | TRBV11-3 | -
CAWSVTGTGGVRNEQFF | TGTGCCTGGAGTGTTACAGGGACGGGTGGGGTAAGGAATGAGCAGTTCTTC | TRBJ2-1 | - | TRBV30 | -
CASSQNRAQNTEAFF | TGCGCCAGCAGCCAAAACAGGGCCCAGAACACTGAAGCTTTCTTT | TRBJ1-1 | - | TRBV4-3 | -
CASSGDILAGTYEQYF | TGCGCCAGCAGCGGGGACATACTAGCGGGAACCTACGAGCAGTACTTC | TRBJ2-7 | - | TRBV5-1 | TRBD2
CATSREGQKTDTQYF | TGTGCCACCAGCAGAGAGGGACAGAAAACAGATACGCAGTATTTT | TRBJ2-3 | - | TRBV15 | TRBD1
CASSLSQGSGNTIYF | TGTGCCAGCAGCTTATCCCAAGGTTCTGGAAACACCATATATTTT | TRBJ1-3 | - | TRBV7-2 | -
CASSIGTFNVKNIQYF | TGCGCCAGCAGCATCGGGACGTTTAATGTCAAAAACATTCAGTACTTC | TRBJ2-4 | - | TRBV5-1 | -
CASSGLGGLYEQYF | TGCGCCAGCAGCGGGCTTGGGGGGCTCTACGAGCAGTACTTC | TRBJ2-7 | - | TRBV5-1 | -
CASSGSGDGYTF | TGTGCCAGCAGCGGTTCAGGGGATGGCTACACCTTC | TRBJ1-2 | - | TRBV11-2 | -
CATASGPYNEQFF | TGTGCCACCGCTAGCGGGCCCTACAATGAGCAGTTCTTC | TRBJ2-1 | - | TRBV10-3 | TRBD2
CASSLNQGGVSEQYF | TGCGCCAGCAGCTTAAACCAGGGCGGGGTGTCCGAGCAGTACTTC | TRBJ2-7 | - | TRBV5-1 | -
CASSPLTGLDGYTF | TGTGCCAGCAGTCCACTAACAGGACTCGATGGCTACACCTTC | TRBJ1-2 | - | TRBV6-6 | -
CASSMKGTSEDHEQFF | TGTGCCAGTAGTATGAAAGGGACTAGCGAGGATCATGAGCAGTTCTTC | TRBJ2-1 | few | TRBV19 | TRBD2
CASIPTLWGGELFF | TGTGCCAGCATCCCAACATTGTGGGGCGGGGAGCTGTTTTTT | TRBJ2-2 | - | TRBV6-1 | -
CASSESGGIYTGELFF | TGCGCCAGCAGTGAGTCCGGAGGGATCTACACCGGGGAGCTGTTTTTT | TRBJ2-2 | - | TRBV10-1 | -
CASSERMEGGAGANVLTF | TGTGCCAGCAGTGAACGCATGGAAGGAGGAGCCGGGGCCAACGTCCTGACTTTC | TRBJ2-6 | - | TRBV6-1 | -
CATSRVLTGSNAEAFF | TGTGCCACCAGCAGAGTACTGACAGGGTCGAATGCTGAAGCTTTCTTT | TRBJ1-1 | - | TRBV15 | TRBD1
CSVERTGGAEQYF | TGCAGCGTTGAAAGGACAGGGGGGGCCGAGCAGTACTTC | TRBJ2-7 | - | TRBV29-1 | TRBD1
CATSKGTGGREKLFF | TGTGCCACCAGCAAGGGGACAGGGGGACGGGAAAAACTGTTTTTT | TRBJ1-4 | - | TRBV15 | TRBD1
CASSWGRGGNQPQHF | TGTGCCAGCAGCTGGGGACGAGGAGGAAATCAGCCCCAGCATTTT | TRBJ1-5 | - | TRBV7-8 | -
CASSLRASGTQKTQYF | TGTGCCAGCAGTTTACGGGCTAGCGGTACACAGAAAACGCAGTATTTT | TRBJ2-3 | - | TRBV28 | TRBD2
CSVEPGALETQYF | TGCAGCGTTGAACCAGGGGCCCTGGAGACCCAGTACTTC | TRBJ2-5 | - | TRBV29-1 | -
CASSYDRTGYTF | TGTGCCAGCAGTTACGACCGTACTGGCTACACCTTC | TRBJ1-2 | once | TRBV6-6 | -
CASSLNGDSGNTIYF | TGTGCCAGCAGCTTGAATGGCGACTCTGGAAACACCATATATTTT | TRBJ1-3 | - | TRBV7-9 | -
CASSGVANEKLFF | TGTGCCAGCTCAGGCGTTGCTAATGAAAAACTGTTTTTT | TRBJ1-4 | - | TRBV18 | -
CASSPRGSYNEQFF | TGTGCCAGCAGCCCTAGGGGCTCCTACAATGAGCAGTTCTTC | TRBJ2-1 | few | TRBV6-1 | -
CASSLALSYEQYF | TGTGCCAGCAGCTTAGCTCTCTCCTACGAGCAGTACTTC | TRBJ2-7 | - | TRBV11-3 | -
CASSEVGRGSGRANTGELFF | TGTGCCAGCAGTGAAGTGGGCCGGGGTAGCGGGAGGGCTAACACCGGGGAGCTGTTTTTT | TRBJ2-2 | - | TRBV6-1 | TRBD2
CASRYLGDTQYF | TGCGCCAGCAGGTATCTAGGGGATACGCAGTATTTT | TRBJ2-3 | - | TRBV10-1 | -
CASSPSTSGHYEQYF | TGTGCCAGCAGCCCTAGTACTAGCGGTCACTACGAGCAGTACTTC | TRBJ2-7 | - | TRBV9 | TRBD2
CASSSGAGSGSSYNEQFF | TGCGCCAGCAGCTCGGGGGCTGGTAGCGGGAGCTCCTACAATGAGCAGTTCTTC | TRBJ2-1 | - | TRBV5-1 | TRBD2
CASSLGRQGQETQYF | TGTGCCAGCAGTTTAGGTCGGCAGGGCCAAGAGACCCAGTACTTC | TRBJ2-5 | - | TRBV28 | -
CASSLVLASGYTGELFF | TGTGCCAGCAGCTTAGTCTTGGCTAGCGGATACACCGGGGAGCTGTTTTTT | TRBJ2-2 | few | TRBV11-3 | TRBD2
CASSSGENYGYTF | TGCGCCAGCAGCTCGGGAGAGAACTATGGCTACACCTTC | TRBJ1-2 | - | TRBV5-1 | -
CASSGTSSYNEQFF | TGTGCCAGTAGTGGGACAAGCTCCTACAATGAGCAGTTCTTC | TRBJ2-1 | - | TRBV19 | -
CASRGAQGNQPQHF | TGTGCCAGCAGGGGGGCGCAGGGCAATCAGCCCCAGCATTTT | TRBJ1-5 | - | TRBV6-6 | -
CSAELDTQYF | TGCAGTGCCGAACTAGATACGCAGTATTTT | TRBJ2-3 | - | TRBV20-1 | -
CASRTIPGATNEKLFF | TGTGCCAGTAGAACTATCCCAGGTGCAACTAATGAAAAACTGTTTTTT | TRBJ1-4 | - | TRBV19 | -
CASSATGIQETQYF | TGCGCCAGCAGCGCGACAGGGATACAAGAGACCCAGTACTTC | TRBJ2-5 | once | TRBV10-1 | TRBD1
CASSLAGAYEQYF | TGTGCCAGCAGTCTAGCGGGGGCCTACGAGCAGTACTTC | TRBJ2-7 | - | TRBV6-5 | TRBD2
CASSGQGSHYGYTF | TGTGCCAGCAGTGGACAGGGATCACACTATGGCTACACCTTC | TRBJ1-2 | few | TRBV2 | TRBD1
CASGRAGETQYF | TGTGCCAGCGGGAGGGCAGGGGAGACCCAGTACTTC | TRBJ2-5 | - | TRBV5-6 | TRBD2